The 13 T cell receptor beta chains presented below share a single source sample, sequenced in a study of blood T cell repertoires in COVID-19. Data came from immunoSEQ multiplex PCR; TCRdb stores just in-frame clones and leaves some out. The data show about 320,000 clones, about 83% seen once. Specimen: peripheral blood. All receptors derive from a woman aged 45-60 years with acute or convalescent COVID-19.

The chain is built from TRBV10-3 and TRBJ2-3; 11 bases fit TRBD2. Germline-derived CDR1 and CDR2 are ENHRY and SYGVKD. CDR3 length: 17 residues. Trimming at V came to 0 bases and at J to 3 bases, leaving 5 bases not matched to a gene. CDR3 region: CAISESASGGTTDTQYF. The CDR3 DNA follows: TGTGCCATCAGTGAGTCGGCTAGCGGGGGGACGACAGATACGCAGTATTTT.

There are a few counts of this clone. V gene TRBV20-1 combines with J gene TRBJ2-3, with D unclear. The CDR3 consists of 11 residues. V was pared by 5 bases and J by 5 bases, with 8 bases between. Per the germline V gene, CDR1 is DFQATT and CDR2 is SNEGSKA (reference sequence). CDR3 residues: CSAPLLDTQYF. DNA of the CDR3: TGCAGTGCTCCCTTACTAGATACGCAGTATTTT.

This clone has a single count. J is TRBJ2-1 and V is TRBV5-3, with D perhaps matching TRBD1 (6 bases). TRBV5-3 is identified as an open reading frame with a role that is uncertain. The CDR3 sequence is 19 residues long. Trimming removed 0 bases from V and 5 bases from J, with 24 bases in between. The DNA of the CDR3 is TGTGCCAGAAGCTTGGGACAGGAAAACACGCAATCATTACACAATGAGCAGTTCTTC. Residues: CARSLGQENTQSLHNEQFF.

This chain joins TRBV3-1 (or the pseudogene TRBV3-2) and TRBJ2-3; maybe TRBD2 (5 bases). This CDR3 comprises 14 residues. Germline CDR1 is LGHDT and CDR2 is YNNKEL (reference sequence). V dropped 8 bases and J dropped 5 bases, with 17 bases sitting between them. The CDR3 DNA reads as TGTGCCAGCGCCCCGGCCCTAGGAGGAGATACGCAGTATTTT. This translates into CASAPALGGDTQYF.

The V gene is TRBV6-6, the J gene TRBJ2-1; 12 positions agree with TRBD2. The CDR3 runs to 15 residues. The J segment lost 7 bases and the V segment lost 6 bases, leaving 7 bases of the junction unmatched. Germline V lookup: CDR1 MNHNY, CDR2 SVGAGI (reference sequence). The CDR3 nucleotides are TGTGCCAGCAGAAGACTAGCGGGAGATGTAAATGAGCAGTTCTTC. Translating it yields CASRRLAGDVNEQFF.

The chain uses TRBV10-3 and TRBJ2-7; no definite D call. The CDR3 spans 14 residues. The V and J ends lost 0 bases and 2 bases respectively, with 8 bases between them. Germline V gives CDR1 ENHRY, CDR2 SYGVKD. CDR3 coding DNA: TGTGCCATCAGTGAGTCGGCGGAACCCTACGAGCAGTACTTC. It translates to CAISESAEPYEQYF.

The chain has TRBV15 and TRBJ2-1, with 8 bases fitting TRBD2. Trimming removed 0 bases from V and 10 bases from J; junction bases left unmatched: 8. Per the germline V gene, CDR1 is LNHNV and CDR2 is YYDKDF (reference sequence). The length of the CDR3 is 15 residues. The CDR3 loop reads CATSRDVSGESEQFF. CDR3 coding DNA: TGTGCCACCAGCAGAGATGTTAGCGGGGAATCAGAGCAGTTCTTC.

This chain links TRBV7-2 with TRBJ1-2; D ambiguous. The CDR3 length is 14 residues. The germline V gene has CDR1 SGHTA and CDR2 FQGNSA. V was pared by 1 base and J by 6 bases, with 12 bases between. CDR3 region: CASSLVGGSDGYTF. CDR3 nucleotides: TGTGCCAGCAGCTTAGTGGGAGGGTCGGATGGCTACACCTTC.

This clone showed up just a few times. The V and J genes are TRBV5-6 and TRBJ1-5; 8 positions agree with TRBD1. From germline, CDR1 is SGHDT and CDR2 YYEEEE. The length of the CDR3 is 16 residues. Losses at the gene ends were 4 bases for V and 4 bases for J; bases not matched to a gene: 10. Here the CDR3 DNA reads TGTGCCAGCAGCCATACAGGGGGTATTGGGAATCAGCCCCAGCATTTT. It encodes CASSHTGGIGNQPQHF.

This chain uses TRBV5-1 with TRBJ1-4; TRBD1 matches 9 bases. The CDR3 has 16 amino acids. CDR1 and CDR2 from the germline V gene are SGHRS and YFSETQ. The trim removed 4 bases at V and 7 bases at J, leaving 11 bases unmatched. In DNA, the CDR3 is TGCGCCAGCAGCCGCACAGCGGGACAGGGAGGTGAAAAACTGTTTTTT. Encoded protein: CASSRTAGQGGEKLFF.

The CDR3 sequence: CSAREESYTF. DNA for the CDR3: TGCAGTGCTAGGGAGGAAAGCTACACCTTC. The V and J genes are TRBV20-1 and TRBJ1-2, with no clear D. Trimming took off 3 bases at V and 9 bases at J, with 8 bases between the two ends. CDR3 length: 10 residues. CDR1 and CDR2 from the germline V gene are DFQATT and SNEGSKA (reference sequence).

This clone was picked up a small number of times. V gene TRBV6-5 combines with J gene TRBJ2-7, with D possibly TRBD2 on 5 matching bases. Germline V gene sequence: CDR1 MNHEY, CDR2 SVGAGI. The CDR3 has 12 amino acids. Trimming cost V 7 bases and J 2 bases, with 9 bases left between them. CDR3 nucleotide sequence: TGTGCCAGCACGGACTTTGCCTACGAGCAGTACGTC. It specifies CASTDFAYEQYV.

This sequence joins TRBV6-5 and TRBJ1-2, with TRBD1 matching 9 bases. The junction had 7 bases not matched to a gene; V was cut back by 5 bases and J by 6 bases. The CDR3 consists of 14 residues. Germline V gives CDR1 MNHEY, CDR2 SVGAGI. The CDR3 DNA sequence: TGTGCCAGCAGTCTTCGGGACAGGGCCGATGGCTACACCTTC. Protein: CASSLRDRADGYTF.